The 32 T cell receptor beta chains in this list originate from one sample, sequenced in a study of blood T cells in healthy people across ages. A J-beta primer mix and a sample-barcoded 5' primer were used in a second PCR of roughly 6 to 11 cycles. Using its own MiXCR run on the 5' RACE reads, TCRdb lists one record per CDR3 protein. The table lists around 1.7 million distinct CDR3 sequences, 28% of them singletons. The sample taken for sequencing was blood. The receptors come from a woman aged 25 to 45 in good health.

CDR3 DNA: TGTGCCTCCCGGGACAGGCCCTACAATGAGCAGTTCTTC. Protein product: CASRDRPYNEQFF. The chain uses TRBV15 and TRBJ2-1; 8 bases align to TRBD1. The CDR3 spans 13 residues. Losses at the gene ends were 11 bases for V and 2 bases for J; bases not matched to a gene: 5. The germline V gene encodes CDR1 LNHNV and CDR2 YYDKDF (reference sequence).

This clonotype was seen more than once but under ten times. The chain carries TRBV5-1 and TRBJ2-3, with TRBD2 matching 14 bases. Losses at the gene ends were 5 bases for V and 3 bases for J; bases not matched to a gene: 14. This CDR3 contains 19 residues. Germline CDR1 and CDR2: SGHRS and YFSETQ. CDR3 protein: CASSYTPGTSGGRTDTQYF. The DNA for the CDR3 is TGCGCCAGCAGTTATACCCCCGGGACTAGCGGGGGAAGGACAGATACGCAGTATTTT.

The chain links TRBV5-1 to TRBJ2-7, with D tentatively TRBD1 (6 bases). CDR3 length: 16 residues. Trimming removed 0 bases at V and 0 bases at J, with 13 bases between. In germline, CDR1 is SGHRS, CDR2 YFSETQ. The CDR3 DNA reads TGCGCCAGCAGCTTGGGGGGACACGCGGTCTCCTACGAGCAGTACTTC. This encodes CASSLGGHAVSYEQYF. The complete variable domain, with remaining parts taken from reference TRBV5-1 and TRBJ2-7, reads KAGVTQTPRYLIKTRGQQVTLSCSPISGHRSVSWYQQTPGQGLQFLFEYFSETQRNKGNFPGRFSGRQFSNSRSEMNVSTLELGDSALYLCASSLGGHAVSYEQYFGPGTRLTVT.

The J gene is TRBJ1-1, the V gene TRBV6-5, with 7 nucleotides matching TRBD1. This CDR3 contains 14 residues. Per germline, CDR1 MNHEY and CDR2 SVGAGI. V was pared by 6 bases and J by 1 base, with 5 bases of the junction left unmatched. The CDR3 region has the DNA TGTGCCAGCAGACGGGGACAGACGAACACTGAAGCTTTCTTT. This gives the protein CASRRGQTNTEAFF.

The gene calls are TRBV7-2 and TRBJ2-4; no reliable D call. The assigned J gene may be wrong: the sequence end matches TRBJ2-5 better. The CDR3 runs to 13 residues. CDR1 and CDR2 from the germline V gene are SGHTA and FQGNSA. Here the CDR3 DNA reads TGTGCCAGCAGCATAATGCCAATGGAGACCCAGTACTTC. Protein: CASSIMPMETQYF.

This clonotype has more than one count but fewer than ten. V gene TRBV5-6 combines with J gene TRBJ2-7; D gene ambiguous. The germline gives CDR1 SGHDT, CDR2 YYEEEE. V was cut by 4 bases and J by 5 bases, with 13 bases left in between. The CDR3 totals 13 residues. CDR3 loop: CASSSARLNEQYF. The CDR3 DNA reads TGTGCCAGCAGCAGTGCCAGGTTGAACGAGCAGTACTTC.

In regard to this clonotype: A read error may be the cause here, since a much bigger clone is one base away. The V and J genes are TRBV5-1 and TRBJ2-1, with 9 bases aligning to TRBD1. Germline CDR1 reads SGHRS; CDR2 reads YFSETQ. CDR3 length: 15 amino acids. V was clipped by 0 bases and J by 6 bases; unmatched bases: 4. The CDR3 DNA sequence: TGCGCCAGCAGCTTGGCCTTGGACAGGGGCAATGAGCAGTTCTTC. Translated, it gives CASSLALDRGNEQFF.

This clonotype came up a few times. This chain links TRBV7-3 with TRBJ2-7; D may be TRBD1 (6 bases). Germline-derived CDR1 and CDR2 are SGHTA and FQGTGA. The CDR3 is made up of 15 amino acids. Trimming shortened V by 6 bases and J by 1 base, and 16 bases separated the two germline ends. In DNA, the CDR3 is TGTGCCAGCAGACTCCTGGTGGGGGCTTCCTACGAGCAGTACTTC. Its translation: CASRLLVGASYEQYF.

The CDR3 loop reads CASSPAATSSYNEQFF. The DNA of the CDR3 is TGCGCCAGCAGCCCGGCAGCTACAAGCTCCTACAATGAGCAGTTCTTC. The chain carries TRBV5-1 and TRBJ2-1; D not resolved. Trimming took 4 bases from V and 0 from J, leaving 14 bases between them. Germline assignment: CDR1 SGHRS and CDR2 YFSETQ. The CDR3 totals 16 residues.

In this sample, this clonotype turned up many times. The chain recombines TRBV24-1 with TRBJ2-5, with 9 bases aligning to TRBD2. V lost 4 bases and J lost 1; bases outside the gene matches: 3. This CDR3 region has 15 residues. CDR1 is KGHDR and CDR2 is SFDVKD in the germline V gene. CDR3 coding DNA: TGTGCCACCAGTGAGACTAGCGGTGTCCAAGAGACCCAGTACTTC. Encoded protein: CATSETSGVQETQYF.

Worth noting for this clonotype: This may come from a read error, since a much larger clone is one base off. This CDR3 reads CASSLEPTRRYF. CDR3 nucleotides: TGTGCCAGCAGTTTGGAGCCTACGAGGCGGTACTTC. This chain links TRBV6-6 with TRBJ2-7; D remains ambiguous. Germline V gene lookup returns CDR1 MNHNY and CDR2 SVGAGI (reference sequence). The CDR3 loop spans 12 amino acids. Trimming shortened V by 4 bases and J by 12 bases, and 16 bases separated the two germline ends.

This clonotype came up a few times. The V gene is TRBV24-1, the J gene TRBJ2-7; 9 nucleotides line up with TRBD1. Germline loops: CDR1 KGHDR, CDR2 SFDVKD. The CDR3 totals 17 residues. V lost 10 bases to trimming and J lost 3 bases; unmatched junction nucleotides: 18. The DNA for the CDR3 is TGTGCCACGGGAGGCCCAAACGGGACAGGGAGAGGCTACGAGCAGTACTTC. Translated, it gives CATGGPNGTGRGYEQYF.

The chain has TRBV20-1 and TRBJ2-3; D uncertain. Germline values: CDR1 DFQATT, CDR2 SNEGSKA (reference sequence). Trimming took 3 bases from V and 2 from J, leaving 3 bases between them. This CDR3 is built from 11 residues. CDR3 loop: CSASLTDTQYF. For the CDR3, the DNA is TGCAGTGCTAGCCTCACAGATACGCAGTATTTT.

At least ten counts were recorded for this clonotype. The chain carries TRBV24-1 and TRBJ2-7; D perhaps matches TRBD2 (6 bases). The CDR3 totals 17 residues. Trimming left V 4 bases short and J 0 bases short, with 18 bases between. Per germline, CDR1 KGHDR and CDR2 SFDVKD. The CDR3 DNA follows: TGTGCCACCAGTGACCCCATAGCGGTAAGGACCTCCTACGAGCAGTACTTC. It is translated as CATSDPIAVRTSYEQYF.

Details on this clonotype: This sequence may be a read error, since a much larger clone differs from it by one base. The J gene is TRBJ1-2, the V gene TRBV29-1; weak D call: TRBD1 (6 bases). CDR3 size: 10 residues. Germline loops: CDR1 SQVTM, CDR2 ANQGSEA. CDR3 amino acids: CSTGRDGHTF. DNA of the CDR3: TGCAGCACAGGGAGGGATGGCCACACCTTC.

The V gene is TRBV11-2, the J gene TRBJ2-5, with 10 bases matching TRBD2. The CDR3 contains 16 residues. J lost 11 bases, V lost 5 bases, and 17 bases had no gene match. Germline lookup yields CDR1 SGHAT and CDR2 FQNNGV. The CDR3 DNA follows: TGTGCCAGCAGCCTTGGAATGACTAGCGGGTACAAGGAGCAGTACTTC. Amino acids: CASSLGMTSGYKEQYF.

The J gene is TRBJ2-1, the V gene TRBV3-1; D gene unclear. Germline V CDR1 and CDR2: LGHDT, YNNKEL (reference sequence). The CDR3 totals 16 residues. Trimming left V 4 bases short and J 8 bases short, with 21 bases between. This CDR3 reads CASSPGRLDLLDEQFF. The CDR3 DNA reads as TGTGCCAGCAGCCCAGGAAGGTTGGACCTATTGGATGAGCAGTTCTTC.

This clonotype was observed a few times. This sequence joins TRBV13 and TRBJ1-2, with 11 bases lining up with TRBD1. The CDR3 has 17 amino acids. Germline values: CDR1 PRHDT, CDR2 FYEKMQ (reference sequence). V lost 0 bases, J lost 4 bases, and 7 bases stayed unmatched. CDR3: CASSLGPRTGGSYGYTF. Here the CDR3 DNA reads TGTGCCAGCAGCTTAGGCCCTCGGACAGGGGGCTCCTATGGCTACACCTTC. Variable domain in full (rest from reference TRBV13 and TRBJ1-2): AAGVIQSPRHLIKEKRETATLKCYPIPRHDTVYWYQQGPGQDPQFLISFYEKMQSDKGSIPDRFSAQQFSDYHSELNMSSLELGDSALYFCASSLGPRTGGSYGYTFGSGTRLTVV.

Remarks on this clonotype: One end of the junction fails to match germline, which may point to a read error. The chain is built from TRBV28 and TRBJ2-3; TRBD2 might be the D (6 bases). There are 16 residues in the CDR3. Germline-derived CDR1 and CDR2 are MDHEN and SYDVKM. CDR3 protein: CASTPWGEEGTDTQDF. CDR3 in DNA: TGTGCCAGCACCCCGTGGGGGGAGGAGGGCACAGATACGCAGGATTTT.

The chain carries TRBV7-9 and TRBJ1-2; D is perhaps TRBD1 (5 bases). The CDR3 consists of 16 residues. Germline values: CDR1 SEHNR, CDR2 FQNEAQ (reference sequence). Trimming left V 10 bases short and J 2 bases short, with 23 bases between. For the CDR3, the DNA is TGTGCCACTTCCCCAAGTCGGCAGGGTTGGAACTATGGCTACACCTTC. This gives the protein CATSPSRQGWNYGYTF. The whole variable domain, filled in from reference TRBV7-9 and TRBJ1-2, reads DTGVSQNPRHKITKRGQNVTFRCDPISEHNRLYWYRQTLGQGPEFLTYFQNEAQLEKSRLLSDRFSAERPKGSFSTLEIQRTEQGDSAMYLCATSPSRQGWNYGYTFGSGTRLTVV.

A remark on this clonotype: One end of the junction fails to match germline, which may point to a read error. The chain's CDR3 is CASSNHDRANYGYIF. DNA for the CDR3: TGTGCCAGTAGCAACCATGACCGAGCTAACTATGGCTACATCTTC. The chain combines TRBV25-1 with TRBJ1-2; D is ambiguous. The CDR3 extends over 15 amino acids. The V gene's germline CDR1 is MGHDK and CDR2 SYGVNS.

V and J are TRBV28 and TRBJ2-7; possible D gene TRBD2, 5 bases. Germline CDR1 is MDHEN and CDR2 is SYDVKM. With 7 bases removed from V and 4 bases from J, the gap between germline ends came to 20 bases. The CDR3 is made up of 15 amino acids. The CDR3: CASTLESGVGYEQYF. CDR3 nucleotides: TGTGCCAGCACCCTAGAGTCCGGGGTTGGATACGAGCAGTACTTC. Using reference TRBV28 and TRBJ2-7 for the parts outside the CDR3, the full variable domain is DVKVTQSSRYLVKRTGEKVFLECVQDMDHENMFWYRQDPGLGLRLIYFSYDVKMKEKGDIPEGYSVSREKKERFSLILESASTNQTSMYLCASTLESGVGYEQYFGPGTRLTVT.

As DNA, the CDR3 is TGTGCCCCGGATCAGCCCCAGCATTTT. It yields the protein CAPDQPQHF. The chain couples TRBV6-5 to TRBJ1-5; D is undetermined. This CDR3 has 9 residues. Germline V gene sequence: CDR1 MNHEY, CDR2 SVGAGI. The V gene lost 11 bases and the J gene lost 5 bases, with 4 bases spanning the gap.

This clonotype was picked up one time. A single base separates this from a much larger clone, so it may be a read error. The conserved phenylalanine or tryptophan normally closing the CDR3 is absent here, so this likely arose from a read error. The rearrangement joins TRBV4-3 to TRBJ2-4; unclear D gene. V lost 1 base and J lost 3, with 10 bases in between. CDR1 and CDR2 (germline): LGHNA, YSLEER. CDR3 length: 15 residues. The CDR3 region is CASSQVWGIKNIQYC. Written as DNA, the CDR3 is TGCGCCAGCAGCCAAGTATGGGGTATCAAAAACATTCAGTACTGC.

This chain connects TRBV6-2 or TRBV6-3 to TRBJ2-7; 9 bases line up with TRBD1. CDR1 and CDR2 (germline): MNHEY, SVGEGT. The CDR3 consists of 13 residues. Trimming cost V 8 bases and J 6 bases; bases outside gene matches: 8. In DNA form, the CDR3 reads TGTGCCAGCTGCCGACAGGGGGTCGGCGAGCAGTACTTC. Translating gives CASCRQGVGEQYF.

For this clonotype: This may come from a read error, since a much larger clone is one base off. This chain links TRBV10-1 with TRBJ2-7; 8 nucleotides match TRBD1. With V trimmed by 2 bases and J by 2 bases, 5 bases remained unmatched. This CDR3 has 15 amino acids. Per germline, CDR1 WNHNN and CDR2 SYGVQD (reference sequence). Here the CDR3 DNA reads TGCGCCAGCAGTGAGGCGGCAGGGGGCGCCTACGAGCAGTACTTC. It yields the protein CASSEAAGGAYEQYF.

On this clonotype: It may be a read error: a sequence one base away is much more abundant. The rearrangement uses TRBV7-2 and TRBJ2-1; D possibly corresponds to TRBD1 (5 bases). The CDR3 runs 15 residues. Germline V gene data show CDR1 as SGHTA and CDR2 as FQGNSA. The ends were cut back, 1 base at V and 4 bases at J, with 11 bases in the middle. In nucleotides, the CDR3 is TGTGCCAGCAGCTTAGAAGGGGAACCGTACAATGAGCAGTTCTTC. The encoded protein is CASSLEGEPYNEQFF.

This clonotype showed up just a few times. The rearrangement uses TRBV5-5 and TRBJ2-4, with 8 bases matching TRBD1. The J call is uncertain, as TRBJ2-7 better fits the DNA end. The germline V gene has CDR1 SGHKS and CDR2 YYEKEE (reference sequence). The length of the CDR3 is 14 residues. The CDR3 region is CASSWGQVFYEQYF. In DNA, the CDR3 is TGTGCCAGCAGCTGGGGACAGGTGTTCTACGAGCAGTACTTC.

The J gene is TRBJ2-5, the V gene TRBV7-9; 9 bases match TRBD2. Losses at the gene ends were 5 bases for V and 4 bases for J; bases not matched to a gene: 20. CDR3 length: 19 residues. In germline, CDR1 is SEHNR, CDR2 FQNEAQ (reference sequence). The CDR3 loop reads CASSPRFAAGGPKGETQYF. The CDR3 coding sequence is TGTGCCAGCAGCCCTCGCTTTGCGGCGGGAGGGCCTAAGGGAGAGACCCAGTACTTC. Based on the CDR3 plus reference TRBV7-9 and TRBJ2-5, the full variable domain is DTGVSQNPRHKITKRGQNVTFRCDPISEHNRLYWYRQTLGQGPEFLTYFQNEAQLEKSRLLSDRFSAERPKGSFSTLEIQRTEQGDSAMYLCASSPRFAAGGPKGETQYFGPGTRLLVL.

A single count supports this clonotype. This chain links TRBV28 with TRBJ1-2; D perhaps matches TRBD1 (5 bases). The V end lost 10 bases, the J end lost 2 bases, and 17 bases lay between the germline ends. The germline V gene has CDR1 MDHEN and CDR2 SYDVKM. The CDR3 consists of 14 residues. Here the CDR3 reads CATHDSTENYGYTF. The CDR3, as DNA: TGTGCCACCCACGACAGTACAGAGAACTATGGCTACACCTTC.

This clonotype was seen more than once but under ten times. The chain combines TRBV20-1 with TRBJ2-1; D uncertain. Germline V lookup: CDR1 DFQATT, CDR2 SNEGSKA (reference sequence). V dropped 3 bases and J dropped 10 bases, with 1 base sitting between them. The CDR3 covers 8 residues. The CDR3 DNA reads TGCAGTGCTAGCGAGCAGTTCTTC. Amino acids: CSASEQFF.

This clonotype has more than one count but fewer than ten. At one boundary the junction diverges from the germline segment, which might be a read error. The rearrangement links TRBV3-1 to TRBJ2-5; D perhaps matches TRBD1 (6 bases). Germline V gives CDR1 LGHDT, CDR2 YNNKEL (reference sequence). CDR3 length: 13 amino acids. Written as DNA, the CDR3 is TGTGCCAGCAGCCTGGACAGTCAAGAGACCCTGTACTTC. Its translation: CASSLDSQETLYF.